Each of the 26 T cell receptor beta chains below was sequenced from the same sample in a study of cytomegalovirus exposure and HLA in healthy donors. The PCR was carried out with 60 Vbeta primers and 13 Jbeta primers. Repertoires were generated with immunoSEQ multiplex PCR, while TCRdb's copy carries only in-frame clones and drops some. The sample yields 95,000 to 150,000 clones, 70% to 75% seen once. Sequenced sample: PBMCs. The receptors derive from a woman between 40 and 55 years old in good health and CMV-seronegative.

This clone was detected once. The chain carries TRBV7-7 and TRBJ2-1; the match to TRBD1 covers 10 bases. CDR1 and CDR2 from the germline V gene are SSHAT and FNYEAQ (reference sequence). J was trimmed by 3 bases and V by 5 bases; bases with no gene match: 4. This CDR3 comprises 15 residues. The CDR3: CASSIGTGDYNEQFF. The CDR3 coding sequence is TGTGCCAGCAGCATCGGGACAGGGGACTACAATGAGCAGTTCTTC.

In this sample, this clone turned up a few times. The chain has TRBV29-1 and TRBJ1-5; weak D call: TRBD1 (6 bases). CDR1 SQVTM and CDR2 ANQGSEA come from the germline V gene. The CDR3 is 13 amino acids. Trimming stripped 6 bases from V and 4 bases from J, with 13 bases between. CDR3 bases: TGCAGCGTGGTAGGACAGCCTAATCAGCCCCAGCATTTT. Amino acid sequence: CSVVGQPNQPQHF. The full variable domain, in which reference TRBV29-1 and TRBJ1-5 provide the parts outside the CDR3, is SAVISQKPSRDICQRGTSLTIQCQVDSQVTMMFWYRQQPGQSLTLIATANQGSEATYESGFVIDKFPISRPNLTFSTLTVSNMSPEDSSIYLCSVVGQPNQPQHFGDGTRLSIL.

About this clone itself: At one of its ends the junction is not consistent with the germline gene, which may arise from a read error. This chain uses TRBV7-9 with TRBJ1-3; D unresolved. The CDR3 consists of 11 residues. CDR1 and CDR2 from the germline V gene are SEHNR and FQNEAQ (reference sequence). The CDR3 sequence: CASSFTSEINF. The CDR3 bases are TGTGCCAGCAGTTTTACCTCCGAGATAAATTTT. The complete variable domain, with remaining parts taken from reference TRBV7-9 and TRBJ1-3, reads DTGVSQNPRHKITKRGQNVTFRCDPISEHNRLYWYRQTLGQGPEFLTYFQNEAQLEKSRLLSDRFSAERPKGSFSTLEIQRTEQGDSAMYLCASSFTSEINFGEGSWLTVV.

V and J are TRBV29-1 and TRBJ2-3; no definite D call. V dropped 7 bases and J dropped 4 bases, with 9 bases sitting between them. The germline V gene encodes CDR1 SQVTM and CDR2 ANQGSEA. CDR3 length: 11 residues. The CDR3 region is CSAAEADTQYF. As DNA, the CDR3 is TGCAGCGCTGCCGAGGCAGATACGCAGTATTTT.

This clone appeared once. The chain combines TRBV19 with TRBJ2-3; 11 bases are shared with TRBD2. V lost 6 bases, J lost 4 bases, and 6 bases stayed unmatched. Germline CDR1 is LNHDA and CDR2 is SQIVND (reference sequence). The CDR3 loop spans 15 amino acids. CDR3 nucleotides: TGTGCCAGTAGCGCTAGCGGGAGGAACCCAGATACGCAGTATTTT. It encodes CASSASGRNPDTQYF.

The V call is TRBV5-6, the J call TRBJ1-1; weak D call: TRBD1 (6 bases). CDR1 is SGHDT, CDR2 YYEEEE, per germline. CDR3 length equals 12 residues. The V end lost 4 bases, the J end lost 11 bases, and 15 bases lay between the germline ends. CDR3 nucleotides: TGTGCCAGCAGCGGGGGGGGCCTTAGGGCTTTCTTT. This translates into CASSGGGLRAFF.

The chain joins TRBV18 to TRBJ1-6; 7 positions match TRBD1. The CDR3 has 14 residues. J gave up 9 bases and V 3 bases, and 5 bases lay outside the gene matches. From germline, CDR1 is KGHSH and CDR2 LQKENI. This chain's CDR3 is CASSPDREVSPLHF. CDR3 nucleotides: TGTGCCAGCTCACCCGACAGGGAGGTTTCACCCCTCCACTTT.

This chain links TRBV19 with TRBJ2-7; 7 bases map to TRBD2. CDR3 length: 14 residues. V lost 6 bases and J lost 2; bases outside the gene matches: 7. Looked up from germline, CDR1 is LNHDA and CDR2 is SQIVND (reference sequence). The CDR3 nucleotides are TGTGCCAGTAGCCGACGGGAGGTTGCCTACGAGCAGTACTTC. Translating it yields CASSRREVAYEQYF.

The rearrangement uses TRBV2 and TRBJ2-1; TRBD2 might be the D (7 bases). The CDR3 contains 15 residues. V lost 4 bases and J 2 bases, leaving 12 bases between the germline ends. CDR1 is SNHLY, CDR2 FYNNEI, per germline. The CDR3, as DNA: TGTGCCAGCAGTGTAGAGGGGGGGACCTACAATGAGCAGTTCTTC. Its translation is CASSVEGGTYNEQFF.

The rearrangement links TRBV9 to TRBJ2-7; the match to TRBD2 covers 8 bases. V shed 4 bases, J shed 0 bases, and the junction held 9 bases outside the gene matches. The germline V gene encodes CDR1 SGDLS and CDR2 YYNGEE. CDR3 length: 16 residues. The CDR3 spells CASSPWGREASYEQYF. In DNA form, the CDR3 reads TGTGCCAGCAGCCCCTGGGGGCGGGAGGCCTCCTACGAGCAGTACTTC.

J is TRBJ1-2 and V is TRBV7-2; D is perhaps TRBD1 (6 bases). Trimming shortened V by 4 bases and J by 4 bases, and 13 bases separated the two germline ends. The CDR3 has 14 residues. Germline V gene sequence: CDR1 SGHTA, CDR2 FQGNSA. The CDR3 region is CASSSDRATYGYTF. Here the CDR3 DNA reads TGTGCCAGCAGCTCGGACAGAGCCACCTATGGCTACACCTTC.

Written as DNA, the CDR3 is TGTGCCAGCAGTTTTGGACGGGAGGGTCAGCCCCAGCATTTT. Translating gives CASSFGREGQPQHF. The chain combines TRBV6-5 with TRBJ1-5; D gene ambiguous. The CDR3 covers 14 residues. Trimming removed 4 bases at V and 6 bases at J, with 13 bases between. In germline, CDR1 is MNHEY, CDR2 SVGAGI.

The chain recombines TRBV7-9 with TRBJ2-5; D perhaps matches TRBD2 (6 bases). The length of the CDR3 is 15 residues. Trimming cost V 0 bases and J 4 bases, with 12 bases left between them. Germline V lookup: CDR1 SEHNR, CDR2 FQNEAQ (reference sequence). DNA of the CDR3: TGTGCCAGCAGCTTAGCAGGAGGGTTGGGAGAGACCCAGTACTTC. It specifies CASSLAGGLGETQYF.

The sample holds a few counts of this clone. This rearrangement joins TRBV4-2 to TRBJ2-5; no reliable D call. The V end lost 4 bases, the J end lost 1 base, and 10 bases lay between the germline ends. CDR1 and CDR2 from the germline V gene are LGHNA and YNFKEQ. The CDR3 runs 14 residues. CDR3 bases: TGTGCCAGCAGCCGCCGGGTCGCCCAAGAGACCCAGTACTTC. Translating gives CASSRRVAQETQYF.

CDR3 in DNA: TGTGCCACCCCGCGGACTAACTATGGCTACACCTTC. This translates into CATPRTNYGYTF. The chain combines TRBV13 with TRBJ1-2; D not resolved. The CDR3 extends over 12 amino acids. Trimming removed 10 bases at V and 0 bases at J, with 9 bases between. CDR1 is PRHDT and CDR2 is FYEKMQ in the germline V gene (reference sequence).

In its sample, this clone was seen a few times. CDR3 nucleotide sequence: TGTGCCTGGGCCGGGACTAGCGGGAACAATGAGCAGTTCTTC. Translating gives CAWAGTSGNNEQFF. The chain joins TRBV30 to TRBJ2-1; 13 bases agree with TRBD2. The V gene end was trimmed by 5 bases and the J gene end by 5 bases; junction bases not matched to a gene: 3. The germline V gene encodes CDR1 GTSNPN and CDR2 SVGIG (reference sequence). The CDR3 length is 14 residues.

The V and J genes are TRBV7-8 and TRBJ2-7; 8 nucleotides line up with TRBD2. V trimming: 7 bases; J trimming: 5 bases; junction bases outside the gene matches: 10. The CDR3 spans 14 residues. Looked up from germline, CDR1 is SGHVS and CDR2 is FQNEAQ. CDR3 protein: CASTYRGGPNEQYF. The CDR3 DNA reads TGTGCCAGCACGTATCGGGGGGGCCCCAACGAGCAGTACTTC.

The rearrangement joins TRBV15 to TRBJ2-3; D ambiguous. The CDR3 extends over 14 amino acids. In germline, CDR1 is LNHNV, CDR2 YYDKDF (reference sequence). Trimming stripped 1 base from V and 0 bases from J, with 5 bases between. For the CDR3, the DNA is TGTGCCACCAGCAGAGCGGTCAGCACAGATACGCAGTATTTT. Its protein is CATSRAVSTDTQYF.

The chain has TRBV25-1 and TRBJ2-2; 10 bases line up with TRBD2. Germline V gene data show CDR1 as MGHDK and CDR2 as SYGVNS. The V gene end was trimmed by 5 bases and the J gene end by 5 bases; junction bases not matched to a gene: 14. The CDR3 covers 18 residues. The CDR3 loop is CASSKLAGELRGTGELFF. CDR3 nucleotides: TGTGCCAGCAGTAAGCTAGCGGGAGAATTAAGGGGAACCGGGGAGCTGTTTTTT.

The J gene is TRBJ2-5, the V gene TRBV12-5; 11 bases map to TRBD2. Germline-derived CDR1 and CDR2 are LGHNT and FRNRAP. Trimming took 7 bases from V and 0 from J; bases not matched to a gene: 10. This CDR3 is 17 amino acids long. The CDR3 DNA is TGTGCTAGTGCCCTGGCGGGGACTAGCGGCTACCAAGAGACCCAGTACTTC. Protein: CASALAGTSGYQETQYF.

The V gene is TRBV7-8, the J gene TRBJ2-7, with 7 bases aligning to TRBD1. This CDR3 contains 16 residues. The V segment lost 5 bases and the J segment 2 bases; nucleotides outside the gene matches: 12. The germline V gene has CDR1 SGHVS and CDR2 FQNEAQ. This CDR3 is CASSPPDEGAAYEQYF. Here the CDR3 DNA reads TGTGCCAGCAGCCCGCCCGATGAGGGGGCGGCCTACGAGCAGTACTTC.

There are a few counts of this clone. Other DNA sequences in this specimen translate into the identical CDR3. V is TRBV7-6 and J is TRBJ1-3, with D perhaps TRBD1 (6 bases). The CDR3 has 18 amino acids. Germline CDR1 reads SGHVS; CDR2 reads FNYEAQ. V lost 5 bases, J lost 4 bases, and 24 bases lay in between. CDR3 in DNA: TGTGCCAGCAGCCTAAGCCGGGACATCCTCCTTGACGGAAACACCATATATTTT. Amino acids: CASSLSRDILLDGNTIYF.

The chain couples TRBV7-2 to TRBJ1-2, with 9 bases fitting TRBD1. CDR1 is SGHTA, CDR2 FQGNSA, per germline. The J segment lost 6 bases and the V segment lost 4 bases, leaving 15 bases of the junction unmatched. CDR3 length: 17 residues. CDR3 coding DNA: TGTGCCAGCAGCTCCCTACAGGGGGCGGTCCCAGTAAATGGCTACACCTTC. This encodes CASSSLQGAVPVNGYTF.

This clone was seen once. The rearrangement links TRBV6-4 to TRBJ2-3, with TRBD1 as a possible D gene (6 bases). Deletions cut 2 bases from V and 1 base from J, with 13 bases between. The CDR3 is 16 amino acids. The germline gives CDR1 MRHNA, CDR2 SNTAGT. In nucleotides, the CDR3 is TGTGCCAGCAGTGACACTACAGGGTCTGGCACAGATACGCAGTATTTT. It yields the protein CASSDTTGSGTDTQYF.

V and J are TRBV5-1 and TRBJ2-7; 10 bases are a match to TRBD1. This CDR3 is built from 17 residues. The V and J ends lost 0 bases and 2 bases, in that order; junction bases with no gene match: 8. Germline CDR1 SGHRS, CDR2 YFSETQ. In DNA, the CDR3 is TGCGCCAGCAGCTTGGTGACCGGGACAGGGGATACCTACGAGCAGTACTTC. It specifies CASSLVTGTGDTYEQYF.

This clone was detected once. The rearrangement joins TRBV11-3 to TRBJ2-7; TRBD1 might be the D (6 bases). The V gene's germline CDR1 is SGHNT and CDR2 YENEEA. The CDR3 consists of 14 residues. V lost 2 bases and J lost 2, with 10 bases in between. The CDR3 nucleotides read TGTGCCAGCAGCTTATCCGACAGGCCCTACGAGCAGTACTTC. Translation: CASSLSDRPYEQYF.